The rows below give T cell receptor beta chains drawn from one sample of a study of Graves' ophthalmopathy and Graves' hyperthyroidism. TCRdb re-derived calls from the multiplex PCR reads in MiXCR, one entry per CDR3 protein. Of about 740,000 distinct CDR3 sequences listed, 35% to 50% are singletons. The material sequenced was peripheral blood. These receptors all stem from an adult man with Graves' ophthalmopathy. CDR3s include the opening cysteine and the closing phenylalanine or tryptophan. The order of the fields is V gene, D gene, clone size, J gene, CDR3 protein, CDR3 DNA. D genes are given only for firm matches. Size tells how often a clone was seen (once, few, many) or the class of an expanded clone, and some rows leave it out.

v_gene: TRBV4-2; d_gene: NA; abundance: NA; j_gene: TRBJ2-5; CDR3aa: CASSHEIQGSEETQYF; CDR3nt: TGTGCCAGCAGCCATGAAATTCAGGGGTCGGAAGAGACCCAGTACTTC
v_gene: TRBV2; d_gene: NA; abundance: few; j_gene: TRBJ1-2; CDR3aa: CASSSNRDYGYTF; CDR3nt: TGTGCCAGCAGCTCGAACAGAGACTATGGCTACACCTTC
v_gene: TRBV5-4; d_gene: NA; abundance: few; j_gene: TRBJ1-1; CDR3aa: CASSLAGSFTMNTEAFF; CDR3nt: TGTGCCAGCAGCTTGGCCGGGTCCTTTACCATGAACACTGAAGCTTTCTTT
v_gene: TRBV7-2; d_gene: NA; abundance: once; j_gene: TRBJ2-2; CDR3aa: CASSLARTGELSF; CDR3nt: TGTGCCAGCAGTTTGGCCCGGACCGGGGAGCTGTCTTTT
v_gene: TRBV19; d_gene: NA; abundance: many; j_gene: TRBJ1-2; CDR3aa: CASNSQGHGYTF; CDR3nt: TGTGCCAGTAATTCACAGGGTCACGGCTACACCTTC
v_gene: TRBV20-1; d_gene: NA; abundance: few; j_gene: TRBJ2-7; CDR3aa: CSAPRGFHEQYF; CDR3nt: TGCAGTGCCCCGAGGGGGTTCCACGAGCAGTACTTC
v_gene: TRBV14; d_gene: NA; abundance: few; j_gene: TRBJ2-7; CDR3aa: CASSLNQGSYEQYF; CDR3nt: TGTGCCAGCAGCTTAAATCAAGGTTCCTACGAGCAGTACTTC
v_gene: TRBV7-9; d_gene: NA; abundance: many; j_gene: TRBJ1-2; CDR3aa: CASSLSQGVGRGYTF; CDR3nt: TGTGCCAGCAGCTTGTCCCAGGGTGTCGGTCGCGGCTACACCTTC
v_gene: TRBV20-1; d_gene: TRBD2; abundance: many; j_gene: TRBJ2-7; CDR3aa: CSASSSGRNEQYF; CDR3nt: TGCAGTGCTAGTTCCAGCGGGAGAAACGAGCAGTACTTC
v_gene: TRBV19; d_gene: NA; abundance: NA; j_gene: TRBJ2-7; CDR3aa: CASSIGMGYEQYF; CDR3nt: TGTGCCAGTAGTATCGGAATGGGCTACGAGCAGTACTTC
v_gene: TRBV7-2; d_gene: TRBD2; abundance: NA; j_gene: TRBJ2-1; CDR3aa: CASSRGLARNEQFF; CDR3nt: TGTGCCAGCAGCAGGGGACTAGCGCGGAATGAGCAGTTCTTC
v_gene: TRBV7-9; d_gene: NA; abundance: many; j_gene: TRBJ1-4; CDR3aa: CASNKLPGLGEKLFF; CDR3nt: TGTGCCAGCAACAAACTACCGGGACTGGGTGAAAAACTGTTTTTT
v_gene: TRBV20-1; d_gene: NA; abundance: few; j_gene: TRBJ1-2; CDR3aa: CSASSASDYGGYTF; CDR3nt: TGCAGTGCTAGTAGCGCCTCGGACTATGGTGGCTACACCTTC
v_gene: TRBV2; d_gene: NA; abundance: NA; j_gene: TRBJ1-2; CDR3aa: CASSERTSTTGAFRGYTF; CDR3nt: TGTGCCAGCAGTGAACGGACTAGCACCACCGGGGCTTTTCGAGGCTACACCTTC
v_gene: TRBV2; d_gene: NA; abundance: NA; j_gene: TRBJ2-7; CDR3aa: CALNRANSYEQYF; CDR3nt: TGTGCTCTGAACAGGGCTAATTCCTACGAGCAGTACTTC
v_gene: TRBV25-1; d_gene: NA; abundance: many; j_gene: TRBJ1-6; CDR3aa: CASSRGGRGGSPLHF; CDR3nt: TGTGCCAGCAGTCGGGGAGGCAGGGGCGGGTCACCCCTCCACTTT
v_gene: TRBV11-1; d_gene: NA; abundance: NA; j_gene: TRBJ2-5; CDR3aa: CASSKLEDEETQYF; CDR3nt: TGTGCCAGCAGTAAATTGGAGGACGAAGAGACCCAGTACTTC